This section outlines one TCR beta chain sequence together with its context. The data were taken from a study of blood T cell repertoires in COVID-19. Study in general: Sites in the United States, Italy and Spain provided acute and convalescent COVID-19 samples. T cells, B-cell-depleted T cells, or PBMCs provided the cDNA or gDNA that served as material.

The CDR3 consists of 16 residues. Trimming cost V 1 base and J 8 bases; bases outside gene matches: 12. Per the germline V gene, CDR1 is SGHNT and CDR2 is YYREEE (reference sequence). Under the authors' procedure: Estimated nucleated cell counts came from reference gene primer amplification. Method: immunoSEQ multiplex PCR; TCRdb's copy keeps in-frame clones and lacks some. V, J and clone size are taken as reported in that table, and D and trimming were inferred from the DNA itself. The table records 50,000 to 60,000 clones, roughly nine tenths of them present only once. The V call is TRBV5-4, the J call TRBJ2-1, with 7 bases identical to TRBD2. The sequence was collected from a middle-aged man with acute or convalescent COVID-19. Sequencing was done on a sample of peripheral blood. The CDR3 bases are TGTGCCAGCAGCTTGATGACGGGACTAATTGGGGATGAGCAGTTCTTC. Translating gives CASSLMTGLIGDEQFF.